These 28 T cell receptor beta chains share one sample of origin, sequenced in a study of blood T cell repertoires in COVID-19. TCRdb's table, derived via immunoSEQ multiplex PCR, lists solely in-frame clones and lacks some. The table shows more than 65,000 clones, with roughly 77% occurring only once. Source material: peripheral blood. The receptors shown here come from a woman aged 70-85 years with acute or convalescent COVID-19.

V and J are TRBV25-1 and TRBJ2-5, with 9 nucleotides matching TRBD2. J gave up 1 base and V 4 bases, and 7 bases lay outside the gene matches. The CDR3 length is 16 residues. CDR1 and CDR2 from the germline V gene are MGHDK and SYGVNS. CDR3 protein: CASSVLAGALQETQYF. The DNA of the CDR3 is TGTGCCAGCAGTGTATTAGCGGGGGCCCTCCAAGAGACCCAGTACTTC.

This chain connects TRBV5-4 to TRBJ2-1; TRBD2 might be the D (5 bases). The V end was cut by 4 bases, the J end by 6 bases, with 14 bases between. The germline CDR1 and CDR2 sequences are SGHNT and YYREEE (reference sequence). CDR3 length: 14 residues. This chain's CDR3 is CASSRSTGINEQFF. In DNA form, the CDR3 reads TGTGCCAGCAGCAGAAGTACCGGGATCAATGAGCAGTTCTTC. Drawing the rest from reference TRBV5-4 and TRBJ2-1, the complete variable domain is ETGVTQSPTHLIKTRGQQVTLRCSSQSGHNTVSWYQQALGQGPQFIFQYYREEENGRGNFPPRFSGLQFPNYSSELNVNALELDDSALYLCASSRSTGINEQFFGPGTRLTVL.

Concerning this clone: The junction differs from germline at one of its ends, possibly a read error. V is TRBV18 and J is TRBJ1-3; D may be TRBD1 (5 bases). Germline-derived CDR1 and CDR2 are KGHSH and LQKENI. The CDR3 consists of 15 residues. CDR3 amino acids: CASSTGFLQGSTIYF. The CDR3 region has the DNA TGTGCCAGCTCTACAGGATTCCTTCAAGGAAGCACCATATATTTT. Complete variable domain (other parts from reference TRBV18 and TRBJ1-3): NAGVMQNPRHLVRRRGQEARLRCSPMKGHSHVYWYRQLPEEGLKFMVYLQKENIIDESGMPKERFSAEFPKEGPSILRIQQVVRGDSAAYFCASSTGFLQGSTIYFGEGSWLTVV.

The sample holds a few counts of this clone. The V and J genes are TRBV28 and TRBJ1-6; tentative D call: TRBD1 (5 bases). V lost 3 bases, J lost 6 bases, and 15 bases lay in between. Germline CDR1 reads MDHEN; CDR2 reads SYDVKM. CDR3 length: 16 amino acids. CDR3 nucleotide sequence: TGTGCCAGCAGTTTCAACAGGTGGAATTTTAATTCACCCCTCCACTTT. It is translated as CASSFNRWNFNSPLHF.

This sequence joins TRBV11-3 and TRBJ2-2, with 9 positions matching TRBD2. After removal of 1 base from V and 3 bases from J, the junction contained 3 bases not matched to a gene. The CDR3 length is 16 residues. Germline assignment: CDR1 SGHNT and CDR2 YENEEA. The CDR3 spells CASSLGSGSYTGELFF. In DNA, the CDR3 is TGTGCCAGCAGCTTAGGTAGCGGGAGCTACACCGGGGAGCTGTTTTTT.

This chain connects TRBV6-1 to TRBJ2-2, with D maybe TRBD1 (6 bases). This CDR3 has 14 amino acids. Germline CDR1 is MNHNS and CDR2 is SASEGT. The V and J ends lost 3 bases and 6 bases respectively, with 11 bases between them. The CDR3 coding sequence is TGTGCCAGCAGTGAGCTCTCAGGGGCCGGGGAGCTGTTTTTT. Translated: CASSELSGAGELFF.

The CDR3 protein is CASSLDPRRSPLHF. The CDR3 DNA reads as TGTGCCAGCAGCTTAGACCCTCGGAGGTCACCCCTCCACTTT. The genes are TRBV7-2 and TRBJ1-6; the D is unclear. CDR3 length: 14 amino acids. The V gene lost 1 base and the J gene lost 10 bases, with 11 bases spanning the gap. The germline CDR1 and CDR2 sequences are SGHTA and FQGNSA.

There are a few counts of this clone. This chain uses TRBV6-1 with TRBJ1-2, with D unclear. CDR3 size: 14 residues. Trimming took off 0 bases at V and 4 bases at J, with 9 bases between the two ends. Germline assignment: CDR1 MNHNS and CDR2 SASEGT. CDR3 sequence (DNA): TGTGCCAGCAGTGAAGCGTTGACGGGCTATGGCTACACCTTC. Protein product: CASSEALTGYGYTF.

The chain combines TRBV29-1 with TRBJ1-1; 8 positions agree with TRBD1. The length of the CDR3 is 13 residues. V lost 3 bases to trimming and J lost 3 bases; unmatched junction nucleotides: 3. The germline CDR1 and CDR2 sequences are SQVTM and ANQGSEA. The CDR3 region is CSVDRQGHTEAFF. In DNA, the CDR3 is TGCAGCGTTGACAGACAGGGGCACACTGAAGCTTTCTTT.

V is TRBV6-4 and J is TRBJ2-2, with 10 bases lining up with TRBD2. J was trimmed by 0 bases and V by 5 bases; bases with no gene match: 6. The CDR3 is 17 residues long. Germline V gives CDR1 MRHNA, CDR2 SNTAGT. The CDR3 sequence: CASSSLAGATNTGELFF. The CDR3 DNA reads TGTGCCAGCAGTTCCCTAGCGGGGGCAACGAACACCGGGGAGCTGTTTTTT.

The chain combines TRBV5-1 with TRBJ2-7; no clear D. Per germline, CDR1 SGHRS and CDR2 YFSETQ. V lost 7 bases and J 5 bases, leaving 19 bases between the germline ends. The CDR3 consists of 14 residues. The DNA for the CDR3 is TGCGCCAGCTCCATCACCCCTGGTTCGGACGAGCAGTACTTC. Protein: CASSITPGSDEQYF. Full variable domain (outside the CDR3, taken from reference TRBV5-1 and TRBJ2-7): KAGVTQTPRYLIKTRGQQVTLSCSPISGHRSVSWYQQTPGQGLQFLFEYFSETQRNKGNFPGRFSGRQFSNSRSEMNVSTLELGDSALYLCASSITPGSDEQYFGPGTRLTVT.

The V and J genes are TRBV6-1 and TRBJ1-4; 8 nucleotides line up with TRBD1. CDR1 is MNHNS, CDR2 SASEGT, per germline. This CDR3 is built from 15 residues. V shed 2 bases and J 3 bases; nucleotides not matched to a gene: 2. In DNA form, the CDR3 reads TGTGCCAGCAGTGAAAAACAGGGGGCTAATGAAAAACTGTTTTTT. Amino acids: CASSEKQGANEKLFF.

The chain couples TRBV5-1 to TRBJ1-5, with D maybe TRBD1 (6 bases). The CDR3 is 14 amino acids. Germline assignment: CDR1 SGHRS and CDR2 YFSETQ. With 4 bases removed from V and 2 bases from J, the gap between germline ends came to 10 bases. This CDR3 is CASSPRGGNQPQHF. DNA for the CDR3: TGCGCCAGCAGCCCCAGGGGTGGCAATCAGCCCCAGCATTTT.

V and J are TRBV19 and TRBJ1-5; TRBD1 is a possible D gene (5 bases). This CDR3 contains 14 residues. Germline V lookup: CDR1 LNHDA, CDR2 SQIVND (reference sequence). Deletions cut 5 bases from V and 5 bases from J, with 13 bases between. The CDR3: CASSPGGTDQPQHF. Written as DNA, the CDR3 is TGTGCCAGTAGTCCCGGAGGGACGGATCAGCCCCAGCATTTT. The whole variable domain, remainder taken from reference TRBV19 and TRBJ1-5, is DGGITQSPKYLFRKEGQNVTLSCEQNLNHDAMYWYRQDPGQGLRLIYYSQIVNDFQKGDIAEGYSVSREKKESFPLTVTSAQKNPTAFYLCASSPGGTDQPQHFGDGTRLSIL.

The chain joins TRBV19 to TRBJ1-1, with no clear D. The germline V gene has CDR1 LNHDA and CDR2 SQIVND (reference sequence). This CDR3 is built from 14 residues. V was pared by 4 bases and J by 2 bases, with 11 bases between. The CDR3 DNA is TGTGCCAGTAGTACTTACTCATTTAACACTGAAGCTTTCTTT. This translates into CASSTYSFNTEAFF.

The chain carries TRBV5-4 and TRBJ1-1, with 10 bases identical to TRBD1. Trimming cost V 4 bases and J 4 bases; bases outside gene matches: 7. This CDR3 region has 15 residues. Looked up from germline, CDR1 is SGHNT and CDR2 is YYREEE (reference sequence). CDR3 in DNA: TGTGCCAGCAGCCCCCGGACAGGGGGAGGCACTGAAGCTTTCTTT. Translation: CASSPRTGGGTEAFF.

The chain carries TRBV10-3 and TRBJ1-1; D unresolved. The CDR3 consists of 13 residues. Germline V gene sequence: CDR1 ENHRY, CDR2 SYGVKD. V shed 11 bases and J shed 1 base, with 14 bases lying between them. The CDR3, as DNA: TGTGCCTTAAGTTACAGAACGAACACTGAAGCTTTCTTT. Protein sequence: CALSYRTNTEAFF.

This clone occurred a few times. The CDR3 is CASSPHQGPYTEAFF. In DNA form, the CDR3 reads TGTGCCAGCAGTCCCCACCAGGGGCCCTACACTGAAGCTTTCTTT. The chain links TRBV28 to TRBJ1-1; TRBD1 might be the D (6 bases). The ends were cut back, 5 bases at V and 3 bases at J, with 16 bases in the middle. The germline gives CDR1 MDHEN, CDR2 SYDVKM. This CDR3 region has 15 residues.

The chain couples TRBV9 to TRBJ2-3, with D unresolved. Germline CDR1 SGDLS, CDR2 YYNGEE. The CDR3 is made up of 13 amino acids. V was cut by 1 base and J by 0 bases, with 3 bases left in between. The CDR3 DNA is TGTGCCAGCAGCGTACTCAGCACAGATACGCAGTATTTT. This translates into CASSVLSTDTQYF.

V gene TRBV5-5 combines with J gene TRBJ1-2; no definite D call. CDR1 is SGHKS and CDR2 is YYEKEE in the germline V gene (reference sequence). The CDR3 consists of 13 residues. The V end was cut by 0 bases, the J end by 2 bases, with 5 bases between. The CDR3 nucleotides read TGTGCCAGCAGCTTGGGAGCCAACTATGGCTACACCTTC. Translating gives CASSLGANYGYTF. Supplemented by reference TRBV5-5 and TRBJ1-2, the full variable domain reads DAGVTQSPTHLIKTRGQQVTLRCSPISGHKSVSWYQQVLGQGPQFIFQYYEKEERGRGNFPDRFSARQFPNYSSELNVNALLLGDSALYLCASSLGANYGYTFGSGTRLTVV.

The chain employs TRBV10-3 and TRBJ1-4, with 8 bases lining up with TRBD1. V was pared by 10 bases and J by 5 bases, with 6 bases of the junction left unmatched. Germline CDR1 reads ENHRY; CDR2 reads SYGVKD. The CDR3 is 13 residues long. This chain's CDR3 is CATSRGQNEKLFF. As DNA, the CDR3 is TGTGCCACTTCCAGGGGGCAAAATGAAAAACTGTTTTTT.

V and J are TRBV27 and TRBJ2-7, with D possibly being TRBD1 (6 bases). The length of the CDR3 is 14 residues. Germline V lookup: CDR1 MNHEY, CDR2 SMNVEV (reference sequence). V lost 6 bases, J lost 3 bases, and 15 bases lay in between. The CDR3: CASSPRGSFYEQYF. The CDR3, as DNA: TGTGCCAGCAGCCCGAGGGGGTCGTTCTACGAGCAGTACTTC.

The chain combines TRBV6-5 with TRBJ1-1; 7 nucleotides match TRBD1. Per the germline V gene, CDR1 is MNHEY and CDR2 is SVGAGI. Germline trimming cut 6 bases from V and 0 bases from J; bases unmatched to any gene: 7. The CDR3 is made up of 15 amino acids. The CDR3 DNA reads as TGTGCCAGCAGCCCGGACAGGCGAATGAACACTGAAGCTTTCTTT. Translating it yields CASSPDRRMNTEAFF.

This clone has just a few counts. This chain connects TRBV5-6 to TRBJ1-3, with no clear D. Trimming stripped 4 bases from V and 2 bases from J, with 13 bases between. The germline CDR1 and CDR2 sequences are SGHDT and YYEEEE. The length of the CDR3 is 15 residues. CDR3 in amino acids: CASSTHQATGNTIYF. The DNA for the CDR3 is TGTGCCAGCAGCACCCACCAGGCGACTGGAAACACCATATATTTT.

The CDR3 region is CASSFLGQGQETQYF. CDR3 sequence (DNA): TGTGCCAGCAGTTTTTTGGGACAGGGTCAAGAGACCCAGTACTTC. V gene TRBV27 combines with J gene TRBJ2-5; 9 nucleotides match TRBD1. V was clipped by 3 bases and J by 2 bases; unmatched bases: 4. The CDR3 is 15 amino acids. Germline V gene lookup returns CDR1 MNHEY and CDR2 SMNVEV (reference sequence).

This chain connects TRBV10-3 to TRBJ2-3, with 8 bases identical to TRBD2. V trimming: 3 bases; J trimming: 4 bases; junction bases outside the gene matches: 6. The CDR3 consists of 15 residues. Germline V gene data show CDR1 as ENHRY and CDR2 as SYGVKD. The CDR3 region is CAISEGRTSSDTQYF. CDR3 sequence (DNA): TGTGCCATCAGTGAAGGGAGGACTAGCTCAGATACGCAGTATTTT.

A single count supports this clone. The CDR3 nucleotides are TGTGCCAGCAGCTTGAGTCGCTATGGAAACACCATATATTTT. Translating it yields CASSLSRYGNTIYF. The chain is built from TRBV5-8 and TRBJ1-3; D call uncertain. This CDR3 has 14 amino acids. Germline loops: CDR1 SGHTS, CDR2 YDEGEE. V lost 1 base and J lost 3, with 8 bases in between.

This clone was detected only a few times. The gene calls are TRBV28 and TRBJ2-6, with 8 bases matching TRBD1. Trimming cost V 6 bases and J 3 bases; bases outside gene matches: 10. The CDR3 length is 17 residues. The germline V gene has CDR1 MDHEN and CDR2 SYDVKM. The CDR3 DNA reads TGTGCCAGCAGCCCCCCCGGCAGGGGGCTTGGGGCCAACGTCCTGACTTTC. Its translation is CASSPPGRGLGANVLTF.